This TCR beta chain was recovered during a study of early T cells in non-severe SARS-CoV-2 infection. Study at large: Bulk RNA from unsorted whole blood was sequenced; chains were unpaired. Overall study findings and caveats: VDJdb matches were skewed toward anti-spike CD8 T cell responses.

This clonotype appeared many times. What it binds is not known. Individual cDNA molecules received unique molecular identifiers. One entry per CDR3 protein results from TCRdb running MiXCR on the 5' RACE reads. Among around 70,000 distinct CDR3 sequences listed, 10% to 15% were seen once. From germline, CDR1 is SGHTA and CDR2 FQGNSA. This CDR3 comprises 14 residues. Losses at the gene ends were 3 bases for V and 5 bases for J; bases not matched to a gene: 5. The sequence derives from an adult who was a healthcare worker with PCR-confirmed SARS-CoV-2 infection or an uninfected control (not recorded which). The chain links TRBV7-2 to TRBJ1-2, with 8 bases identical to TRBD1. Sequencing was carried out using whole blood. CDR3 sequence reads: CASSLDREGYGYTF. DNA for the CDR3: TGTGCCAGCAGCTTGGACAGGGAGGGATATGGCTACACCTTC.